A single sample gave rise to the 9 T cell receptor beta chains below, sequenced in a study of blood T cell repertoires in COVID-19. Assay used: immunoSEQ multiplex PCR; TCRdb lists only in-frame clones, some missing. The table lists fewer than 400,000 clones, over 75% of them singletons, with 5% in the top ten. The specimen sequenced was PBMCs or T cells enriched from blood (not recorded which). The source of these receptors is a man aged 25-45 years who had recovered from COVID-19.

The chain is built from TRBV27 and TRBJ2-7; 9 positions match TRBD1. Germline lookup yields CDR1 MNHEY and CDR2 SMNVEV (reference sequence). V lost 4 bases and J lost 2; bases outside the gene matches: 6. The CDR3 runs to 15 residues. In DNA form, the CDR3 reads TGTGCCAGCAGTTCCGGGGGGACAGGGACCTACGAGCAGTACTTC. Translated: CASSSGGTGTYEQYF.

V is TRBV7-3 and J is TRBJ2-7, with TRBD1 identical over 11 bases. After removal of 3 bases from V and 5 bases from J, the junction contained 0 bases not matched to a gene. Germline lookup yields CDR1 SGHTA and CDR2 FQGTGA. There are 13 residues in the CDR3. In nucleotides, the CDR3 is TGTGCCAGCAGCTTGGACAGGGGGCACGAGCAGTACTTC. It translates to CASSLDRGHEQYF.

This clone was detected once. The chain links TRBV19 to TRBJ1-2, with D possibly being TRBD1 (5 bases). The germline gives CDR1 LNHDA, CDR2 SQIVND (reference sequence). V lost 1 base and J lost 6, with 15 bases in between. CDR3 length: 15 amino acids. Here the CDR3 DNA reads TGTGCCAGTAGTATAGGCATGGCAGGGAGGAATGGCTACACCTTC. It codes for CASSIGMAGRNGYTF.

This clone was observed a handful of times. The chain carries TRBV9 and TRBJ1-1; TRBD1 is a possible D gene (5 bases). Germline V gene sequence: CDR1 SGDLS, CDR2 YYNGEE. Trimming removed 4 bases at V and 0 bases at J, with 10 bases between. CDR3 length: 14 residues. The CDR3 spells CASSPRQLNTEAFF. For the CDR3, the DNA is TGTGCCAGCAGCCCCCGACAGTTGAACACTGAAGCTTTCTTT.

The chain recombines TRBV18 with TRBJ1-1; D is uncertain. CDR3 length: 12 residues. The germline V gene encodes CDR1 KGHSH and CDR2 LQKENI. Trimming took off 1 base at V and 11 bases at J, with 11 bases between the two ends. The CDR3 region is CASSPQEGTAFF. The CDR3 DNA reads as TGTGCCAGCTCACCACAGGAGGGTACCGCTTTCTTT.

CDR3 coding DNA: TGTGCCAGTAGGGCCGGGACAGGGTTTTGGGGAACTGAAGCTTTCTTT. Translation gives CASRAGTGFWGTEAFF. V gene TRBV19 combines with J gene TRBJ1-1; 9 nucleotides align to TRBD1. V dropped 6 bases and J dropped 5; count of bases not matched to a gene: 13. The CDR3 spans 16 residues. Germline V gene lookup returns CDR1 LNHDA and CDR2 SQIVND (reference sequence).

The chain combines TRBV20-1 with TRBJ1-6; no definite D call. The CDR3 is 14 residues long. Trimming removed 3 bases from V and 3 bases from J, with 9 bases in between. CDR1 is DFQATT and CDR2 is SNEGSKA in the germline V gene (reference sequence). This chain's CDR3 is CSASGNNYNSPLHF. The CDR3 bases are TGCAGTGCTAGTGGTAATAACTATAATTCACCCCTCCACTTT.

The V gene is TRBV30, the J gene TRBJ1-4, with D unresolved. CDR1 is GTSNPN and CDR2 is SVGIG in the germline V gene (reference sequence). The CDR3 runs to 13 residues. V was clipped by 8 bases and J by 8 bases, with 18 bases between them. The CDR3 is CAANPPAEEKLFF. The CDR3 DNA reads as TGTGCCGCCAACCCCCCCGCCGAGGAAAAACTGTTTTTT. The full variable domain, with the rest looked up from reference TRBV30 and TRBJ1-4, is SQTIHQWPATLVQPVGSPLSLECTVEGTSNPNLYWYRQAAGRGLQLLFYSVGIGQISSEVPQNLSASRPQDRQFILSSKKLLLSDSGFYLCAANPPAEEKLFFGSGTQLSVL.

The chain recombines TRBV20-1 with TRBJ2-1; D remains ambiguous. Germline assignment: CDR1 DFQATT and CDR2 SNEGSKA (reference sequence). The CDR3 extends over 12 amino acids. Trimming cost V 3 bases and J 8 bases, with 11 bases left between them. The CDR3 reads CSASKELHEQFF. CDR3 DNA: TGCAGTGCTAGTAAGGAGCTCCATGAGCAGTTCTTC.